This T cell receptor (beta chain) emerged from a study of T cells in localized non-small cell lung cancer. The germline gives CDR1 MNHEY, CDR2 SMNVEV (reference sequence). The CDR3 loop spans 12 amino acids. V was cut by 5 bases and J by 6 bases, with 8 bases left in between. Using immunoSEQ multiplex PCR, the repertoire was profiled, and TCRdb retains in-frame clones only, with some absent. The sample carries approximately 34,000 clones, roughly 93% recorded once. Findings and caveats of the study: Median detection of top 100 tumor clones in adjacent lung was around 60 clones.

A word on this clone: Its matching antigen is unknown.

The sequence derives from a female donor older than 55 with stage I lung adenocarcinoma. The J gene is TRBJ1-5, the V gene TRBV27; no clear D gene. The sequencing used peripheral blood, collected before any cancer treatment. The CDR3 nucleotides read TGTGCCAGCAGTCCCCCCGGTCAGCCCCAGCATTTT. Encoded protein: CASSPPGQPQHF.